This is a list of T cell receptor beta chains from one sample in a study of OX40 agonist ivuxolimab in advanced cancers. TCRdb's table, derived via immunoSEQ multiplex PCR, lists solely in-frame clones and lacks some. The sample has more than 60,000 clones; 85% to 95% are singletons. Source: CD4+ or CD8+ T cells sorted from blood, taken in a trial of the OX40 agonist ivuxolimab. The receptor set was obtained from an adult with an advanced solid tumor such as melanoma, head and neck, liver or kidney cancer. CDR3s include the opening cysteine and the closing phenylalanine or tryptophan. A D gene is named only where the DNA matches it firmly. The size of a clone is reported for some rows only, either as once, few or many, or as a class for expanded clones.

abundance: -; d_gene: -; j_gene: TRBJ2-1; v_gene: TRBV18; CDR3nt: TGTGCCAGCTCACCATGGGGTCGGGATGAGCAGTTCTTC; CDR3aa: CASSPWGRDEQFF
abundance: -; d_gene: TRBD1; j_gene: TRBJ1-2; v_gene: TRBV7-9; CDR3nt: TGTGCCAGCAGCTCCACCAGGGGACAGGGGGCGATAAATGGCTACACCTTC; CDR3aa: CASSSTRGQGAINGYTF
abundance: -; d_gene: TRBD1; j_gene: TRBJ1-2; v_gene: TRBV2; CDR3nt: TGTGCCAAGTCTACCAGGGGGCTTAACTATGGCTACACCTTC; CDR3aa: CAKSTRGLNYGYTF
abundance: -; d_gene: -; j_gene: TRBJ2-7; v_gene: TRBV11-2; CDR3nt: TGTGCCAGCAGCCCTCCGCTTAGCGGCTACGAGCAGTACTTC; CDR3aa: CASSPPLSGYEQYF
abundance: -; d_gene: -; j_gene: TRBJ1-6; v_gene: TRBV9; CDR3nt: TGTGCCAGCAGCGTAGGGTCGGGGCGGAATTCACCCCTCCACTTT; CDR3aa: CASSVGSGRNSPLHF
abundance: -; d_gene: TRBD1; j_gene: TRBJ1-2; v_gene: TRBV7-9; CDR3nt: TGTGCCAGCAGCTCAGTGAAGGGGGCGGTAGGCTACACCTTC; CDR3aa: CASSSVKGAVGYTF
abundance: -; d_gene: -; j_gene: TRBJ2-2; v_gene: TRBV27; CDR3nt: TGTGCCAGCAGTTGGGGCACCGGGGAGCTGTTTTTT; CDR3aa: CASSWGTGELFF
abundance: few; d_gene: -; j_gene: TRBJ2-7; v_gene: TRBV7-8; CDR3nt: TGTGCCAGCAGTTACTCGACAGGATACGAGCAGTACTTC; CDR3aa: CASSYSTGYEQYF
abundance: -; d_gene: -; j_gene: TRBJ2-2; v_gene: TRBV2; CDR3nt: TGTGCCAGCAGTGGCGACCATAACACCGGGGAGCTGTTTTTT; CDR3aa: CASSGDHNTGELFF
abundance: -; d_gene: -; j_gene: TRBJ1-1; v_gene: TRBV27; CDR3nt: TGTGCCAGCAGTTTTGGTCTAGGGGACACTGAAGCTTTCTTT; CDR3aa: CASSFGLGDTEAFF
abundance: once; d_gene: -; j_gene: TRBJ2-7; v_gene: TRBV29-1; CDR3nt: TGCAGCGTTGAAGTCGTAGGCAGCTCCTACGAGCAGTACTTC; CDR3aa: CSVEVVGSSYEQYF
abundance: -; d_gene: TRBD1; j_gene: TRBJ1-1; v_gene: TRBV27; CDR3nt: TGTGCGAGCACACAGGGGATGAACACTGAAGCTTTCTTT; CDR3aa: CASTQGMNTEAFF
abundance: -; d_gene: TRBD2; j_gene: TRBJ2-3; v_gene: TRBV30; CDR3nt: TGTGCCTGGATAAAACTACGGGGGAGGGCCCGAGGAGATACGCAGTATTTT; CDR3aa: CAWIKLRGRARGDTQYF
abundance: -; d_gene: -; j_gene: TRBJ2-7; v_gene: TRBV9; CDR3nt: TGTGCCAGCAGCGTAGGGACACCGTACGACGAGCAGTACTTC; CDR3aa: CASSVGTPYDEQYF
abundance: -; d_gene: -; j_gene: TRBJ1-4; v_gene: TRBV6-5; CDR3nt: TGTGCCAGCAGTTACCTCTTTGGGGGGGCAGGGGAAAAACTGTTTTTT; CDR3aa: CASSYLFGGAGEKLFF
abundance: -; d_gene: -; j_gene: TRBJ1-5; v_gene: TRBV6-1; CDR3nt: TGTGCCAGCAGTGAATCCGTTCAGCCCCAGCATTTT; CDR3aa: CASSESVQPQHF
abundance: -; d_gene: -; j_gene: TRBJ1-1; v_gene: TRBV7-9; CDR3nt: TGTGCCAGCAGCTATGACAGGATGAACACTGAAGCTTTCTTT; CDR3aa: CASSYDRMNTEAFF
abundance: -; d_gene: TRBD2; j_gene: TRBJ2-5; v_gene: TRBV5-1; CDR3nt: TGCGCCAGCAGCAGTACTAGCGGGAGGGCCCCGGAGACCCAGTACTTC; CDR3aa: CASSSTSGRAPETQYF
abundance: -; d_gene: -; j_gene: TRBJ2-7; v_gene: TRBV7-9; CDR3nt: TGTGCCAGCAGCCCGGGGGGCGGACTCTACGAGCAGTACTTC; CDR3aa: CASSPGGGLYEQYF
abundance: -; d_gene: TRBD2; j_gene: TRBJ2-3; v_gene: TRBV19; CDR3nt: TGTGCCAGTAGTATTAGCGGGAGGTTAATTACAGATACGCAGTATTTT; CDR3aa: CASSISGRLITDTQYF
abundance: -; d_gene: TRBD2; j_gene: TRBJ2-3; v_gene: TRBV2; CDR3nt: TGTGCCAGCAGTGTATGGCGCAGCGGGAGGGAAGATACGCAGTATTTT; CDR3aa: CASSVWRSGREDTQYF
abundance: once; d_gene: -; j_gene: TRBJ2-1; v_gene: TRBV25-1; CDR3nt: TGTGCCAGCAGTTTCGGCTACAATGAGCAGTTCTTC; CDR3aa: CASSFGYNEQFF
abundance: -; d_gene: TRBD2; j_gene: TRBJ2-3; v_gene: TRBV9; CDR3nt: TGTGCCAGCAGCGACGGGCTGGGAGGGCGCGCAGATACGCAGTATTTT; CDR3aa: CASSDGLGGRADTQYF
abundance: -; d_gene: TRBD2; j_gene: TRBJ2-7; v_gene: TRBV27; CDR3nt: TGTGCCAGCAGGGGGACTAGCGGACCCCCCTACGAGCAGTACTTC; CDR3aa: CASRGTSGPPYEQYF
abundance: -; d_gene: -; j_gene: TRBJ2-1; v_gene: TRBV21-1; CDR3nt: TGTGCCAGCAGCAAAAGCGGTAGCGGGAGGAGCTCCTACAATGAGCAGTTCTTC; CDR3aa: CASSKSGSGRSSYNEQFF
abundance: -; d_gene: -; j_gene: TRBJ2-5; v_gene: TRBV6-5; CDR3nt: TGTGCCAGCAGTTACTACAGGGAATCAGAAGAGACCCAGTACTTC; CDR3aa: CASSYYRESEETQYF
abundance: -; d_gene: -; j_gene: TRBJ2-7; v_gene: TRBV7-9; CDR3nt: TGTGCCAGCAGGTCTAGCGCTGCCTACGAGCAGTACTTC; CDR3aa: CASRSSAAYEQYF
abundance: -; d_gene: TRBD1; j_gene: TRBJ1-2; v_gene: TRBV28; CDR3nt: TGTGCCAGCAGACACCGGACAGGGAGGAGCTACACCTTC; CDR3aa: CASRHRTGRSYTF
abundance: -; d_gene: -; j_gene: TRBJ2-5; v_gene: TRBV9; CDR3nt: TGTGCCAGCAGCTCAGTAGGGGAAGAGACCCAGTACTTC; CDR3aa: CASSSVGEETQYF